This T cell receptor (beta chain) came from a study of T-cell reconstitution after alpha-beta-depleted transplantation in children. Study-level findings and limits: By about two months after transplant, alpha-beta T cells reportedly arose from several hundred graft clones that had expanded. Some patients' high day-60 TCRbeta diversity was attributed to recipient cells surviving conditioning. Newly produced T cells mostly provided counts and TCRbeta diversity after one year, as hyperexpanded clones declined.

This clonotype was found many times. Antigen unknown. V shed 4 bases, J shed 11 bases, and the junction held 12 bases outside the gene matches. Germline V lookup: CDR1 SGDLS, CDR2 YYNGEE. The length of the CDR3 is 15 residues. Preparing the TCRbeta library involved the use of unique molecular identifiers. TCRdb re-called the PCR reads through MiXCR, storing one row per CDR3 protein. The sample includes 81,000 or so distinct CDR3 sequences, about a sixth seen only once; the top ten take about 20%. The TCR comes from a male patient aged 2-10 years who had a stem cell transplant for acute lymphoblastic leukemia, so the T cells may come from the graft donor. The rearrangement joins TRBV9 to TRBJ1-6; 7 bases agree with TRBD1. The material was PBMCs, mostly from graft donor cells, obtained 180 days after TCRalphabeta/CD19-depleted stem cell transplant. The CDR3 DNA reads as TGTGCCAGCAGCTCCGGAGGGGACAGTAGCACACCCCTCCACTTT. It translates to CASSSGGDSSTPLHF. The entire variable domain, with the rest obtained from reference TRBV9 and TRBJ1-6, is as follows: DSGVTQTPKHLITATGQRVTLRCSPRSGDLSVYWYQQSLDQGLQFLIQYYNGEERAKGNILERFSAQQFPDLHSELNLSSLELGDSALYFCASSSGGDSSTPLHFGNGTRLTVT.